The source of this T cell receptor (beta chain) is a study of OX40 agonist ivuxolimab in advanced cancers. Study overall: The drug used for patients, ivuxolimab, was an agonistic anti-OX40 (CD134) antibody. Partial responses were observed in three patients, of whom one had hepatocellular carcinoma and two had cutaneous melanoma.

The germline gives CDR1 SGHKS, CDR2 YYEKEE (reference sequence). This CDR3 contains 15 residues. V trimming: 0 bases; J trimming: 6 bases; junction bases outside the gene matches: 3. This table comes from immunoSEQ multiplex PCR, and its TCRdb copy is limited to in-frame clones, with some not included. The sample lists some 48,000 clones, 79% occurring once. Autoimmune disease history or systemic immunosuppression led to patient exclusion. The chain recombines TRBV5-5 with TRBJ2-1; 10 bases are a match to TRBD2. This receptor was identified in an adult with an advanced solid tumor such as melanoma, head and neck, liver or kidney cancer. The material was CD4+ or CD8+ T cells sorted from blood, obtained in a trial of the OX40 agonist ivuxolimab. The chain's CDR3 is CASSLERLAGNEQFF. CDR3 coding DNA: TGTGCCAGCAGCTTGGAGCGACTAGCGGGCAATGAGCAGTTCTTC.